Each of the 13 T cell receptor beta chains below was sequenced from the same sample in a study of technical replicates of blood from several donors. Data came from immunoSEQ multiplex PCR; TCRdb stores just in-frame clones and leaves some out. The sample includes over 85,000 clones, 96% of them seen just once. The specimen was T cells isolated from PBMCs. The origin of the receptors is a human donor in good health.

This chain connects TRBV27 to TRBJ2-5; perhaps TRBD1 as D (5 bases). The CDR3 extends over 13 amino acids. Germline values: CDR1 MNHEY, CDR2 SMNVEV (reference sequence). The V gene lost 5 bases and the J gene lost 1 base, with 8 bases spanning the gap. CDR3 loop: CASSPDSQETQYF. The CDR3 DNA reads TGTGCCAGCAGTCCCGACAGCCAAGAGACCCAGTACTTC.

The chain links TRBV7-8 to TRBJ1-2, with D tentatively TRBD1 (5 bases). This CDR3 comprises 15 residues. Germline CDR1 is SGHVS and CDR2 is FQNEAQ. Trimming removed 1 base from V and 3 bases from J, with 12 bases in between. CDR3 amino acids: CASSLGEGLDYGYTF. Here the CDR3 DNA reads TGTGCCAGCAGCTTAGGGGAGGGACTAGACTATGGCTACACCTTC.

V is TRBV5-4 and J is TRBJ1-1, with TRBD1 as a possible D gene (6 bases). With 1 base removed from V and 0 bases from J, the gap between germline ends came to 19 bases. The length of the CDR3 is 18 residues. Per germline, CDR1 SGHNT and CDR2 YYREEE (reference sequence). The CDR3 reads CASSLWGGHGTMNTEAFF. Written as DNA, the CDR3 is TGTGCCAGCAGCTTGTGGGGGGGGCACGGGACCATGAACACTGAAGCTTTCTTT.

The chain carries TRBV6-5 and TRBJ2-7; possible D gene TRBD1, 5 bases. Between the trimmed V and J ends, which lost 0 bases and 0 bases, there was a span of 12 bases. Germline loops: CDR1 MNHEY, CDR2 SVGAGI. The CDR3 is 16 residues long. The CDR3 DNA reads as TGTGCCAGCAGTTACTCCTCCGGACACCGCTCCTACGAGCAGTACTTC. Translated: CASSYSSGHRSYEQYF.

The gene calls are TRBV2 and TRBJ2-1; 9 bases map to TRBD2. The CDR3 loop spans 16 amino acids. V trimming: 7 bases; J trimming: 2 bases; junction bases outside the gene matches: 9. CDR1 is SNHLY and CDR2 is FYNNEI in the germline V gene. The CDR3, as DNA: TGTGCCAGCATGCCCAATTTAGCGGGAGCCTACAATGAGCAGTTCTTC. Translating gives CASMPNLAGAYNEQFF.

This clone was picked up one time. The genes are TRBV6-5 and TRBJ2-7; 7 nucleotides match TRBD2. The CDR3 covers 14 residues. Germline CDR1 reads MNHEY; CDR2 reads SVGAGI. V gave up 7 bases and J gave up 4 bases; unmatched junction bases: 10. This chain's CDR3 is CASTHGRELYEQYF. The CDR3 DNA follows: TGTGCCAGCACCCACGGGCGGGAGTTATACGAGCAGTACTTC.

The rearrangement joins TRBV15 to TRBJ1-5, with D perhaps matching TRBD1 (5 bases). The ends were cut back, 0 bases at V and 5 bases at J, with 5 bases in the middle. The CDR3 contains 13 residues. The germline gives CDR1 LNHNV, CDR2 YYDKDF (reference sequence). The CDR3 region is CATSRDRDQPQHF. For the CDR3, the DNA is TGTGCCACCAGCAGAGACAGGGATCAGCCCCAGCATTTT.

The chain uses TRBV19 and TRBJ2-5, with TRBD2 identical over 8 bases. V was clipped by 1 base and J by 1 base; unmatched bases: 2. The CDR3 extends over 15 amino acids. Germline CDR1 and CDR2: LNHDA and SQIVND (reference sequence). The CDR3 DNA reads as TGTGCCAGTAGTATAGTACTAGCGGCCCAAGAGACCCAGTACTTC. It yields the protein CASSIVLAAQETQYF.

The genes are TRBV10-1 and TRBJ1-1; the match to TRBD1 covers 8 bases. Germline CDR1 WNHNN, CDR2 SYGVQD (reference sequence). This CDR3 comprises 15 residues. J lost 11 bases, V lost 6 bases, and 17 bases had no gene match. CDR3 in amino acids: CASSESTGGSGRAFF. The CDR3 bases are TGCGCCAGCAGCGAATCTACAGGGGGTTCAGGTAGGGCTTTCTTT.

The CDR3 bases are TGTGCCTGGGGGCCAATCACCGGGGAGCTGTTTTTT. It yields the protein CAWGPITGELFF. The rearrangement joins TRBV6-1 to TRBJ2-2; possibly TRBD1 for D (6 bases). Looked up from germline, CDR1 is MNHNS and CDR2 is SASEGT. Trimming took 11 bases from V and 4 from J, leaving 11 bases between them. The CDR3 consists of 12 residues.

This chain uses TRBV27 with TRBJ2-7; 7 bases match TRBD1. Germline-derived CDR1 and CDR2 are MNHEY and SMNVEV (reference sequence). The CDR3 is made up of 17 amino acids. V shed 1 base and J 5 bases; nucleotides not matched to a gene: 14. The CDR3 nucleotides read TGTGCCAGCAGTTTATTCTTTGGACAGGATTGGGGAGACGAGCAGTACTTC. This translates into CASSLFFGQDWGDEQYF.

The chain couples TRBV7-9 to TRBJ2-5, with a weak D call TRBD1 (5 bases). V was trimmed by 0 bases and J by 5 bases, leaving 7 bases between them. The CDR3 consists of 13 residues. Germline loops: CDR1 SEHNR, CDR2 FQNEAQ (reference sequence). The CDR3 protein is CASSLADSETQYF. Written as DNA, the CDR3 is TGTGCCAGCAGCTTAGCCGACAGTGAGACCCAGTACTTC.

The V call is TRBV11-3, the J call TRBJ2-1; 8 nucleotides align to TRBD2. The germline CDR1 and CDR2 sequences are SGHNT and YENEEA. The ends lost 4 bases at V and 0 bases at J; junction bases unmatched: 2. The CDR3 consists of 15 residues. In DNA, the CDR3 is TGTGCCAGCAGCTATGGGACTAGCTCCTACAATGAGCAGTTCTTC. It is translated as CASSYGTSSYNEQFF.